These 27 T cell receptor beta chains share one sample of origin, sequenced in a study of blood T cell repertoires in COVID-19. Repertoires were generated with immunoSEQ multiplex PCR, while TCRdb's copy carries only in-frame clones and drops some. Of hundreds of thousands of clones in the sample, 70% to 90% were seen once. Sequences were obtained from peripheral blood. The receptors originated from a human donor in a cohort sampled during active COVID-19.

The J gene is TRBJ2-2, the V gene TRBV7-3, with 8 bases lining up with TRBD2. The CDR3 covers 17 residues. The junction had 11 bases not matched to a gene; V was cut back by 2 bases and J by 6 bases. Germline CDR1 SGHTA, CDR2 FQGTGA. As DNA, the CDR3 is TGTGCCAGCAGCTTATCCGGCGGGGGGCTCCTCCCCGGGGAGCTGTTTTTT. It yields the protein CASSLSGGGLLPGELFF.

The table lists this clone with a count of one. The rearrangement links TRBV29-1 to TRBJ2-1; 11 nucleotides agree with TRBD1. Looked up from germline, CDR1 is SQVTM and CDR2 is ANQGSEA. The CDR3 is made up of 12 amino acids. The trim removed 3 bases at V and 11 bases at J, leaving 3 bases unmatched. Here the CDR3 reads CSVDRDRGKQFF. The CDR3 nucleotides read TGCAGCGTTGACCGGGACAGGGGGAAGCAGTTCTTC.

The chain employs TRBV3-1 (or the pseudogene TRBV3-2) and TRBJ2-5; D remains unclear. Trimming removed 7 bases at V and 1 base at J, with 10 bases between. From germline, CDR1 is LGHDT and CDR2 YNNKEL (reference sequence). The length of the CDR3 is 13 residues. CDR3 protein: CASTHSVQETQYF. CDR3 coding DNA: TGTGCCAGCACCCACAGCGTCCAAGAGACCCAGTACTTC.

The V call is TRBV27, the J call TRBJ2-3; perhaps TRBD2 as D (7 bases). Per the germline V gene, CDR1 is MNHEY and CDR2 is SMNVEV (reference sequence). The CDR3 contains 14 residues. Trimming cost V 6 bases and J 2 bases, with 12 bases left between them. The CDR3 sequence is CASSTGTNTDTQYF. The CDR3 DNA sequence: TGTGCCAGCAGCACAGGGACTAACACAGATACGCAGTATTTT.

V usage is TRBV5-5 and J usage is TRBJ2-5; possibly TRBD2 for D (5 bases). V was trimmed by 4 bases and J by 5 bases, leaving 15 bases between them. Germline V gene lookup returns CDR1 SGHKS and CDR2 YYEKEE (reference sequence). The CDR3 has 14 amino acids. The CDR3 bases are TGTGCCAGCAGCCGCGGAGGAAAGGGTGAGACCCAGTACTTC. Its protein is CASSRGGKGETQYF.

This clone was observed a handful of times. The chain is built from TRBV30 and TRBJ1-6; D uncertain. Deletions cut 0 bases from V and 4 bases from J, with 7 bases between. The CDR3 has 14 amino acids. Germline V gene sequence: CDR1 GTSNPN, CDR2 SVGIG (reference sequence). The CDR3 spells CAWSVGSYNSPLHF. The CDR3 DNA is TGTGCCTGGAGTGTAGGGAGTTATAATTCACCCCTCCACTTT.

The rearrangement links TRBV6-2 or TRBV6-3 to TRBJ2-7; 7 nucleotides line up with TRBD2. The length of the CDR3 is 13 residues. Germline V gene lookup returns CDR1 MNHEY and CDR2 SVGEGT. V trimming: 4 bases; J trimming: 9 bases; junction bases outside the gene matches: 9. This CDR3 is CASSSALPGGQYF. As DNA, the CDR3 is TGTGCCAGCAGTTCAGCACTACCGGGGGGGCAGTACTTC.

The V call is TRBV18, the J call TRBJ1-6; the D gene is possibly TRBD1 (6 bases). The germline V gene encodes CDR1 KGHSH and CDR2 LQKENI. This CDR3 spans 13 amino acids. V was pared by 6 bases and J by 8 bases, with 11 bases between. CDR3 sequence (DNA): TGTGCCAGCTCGTCCAGGGGTTATTCACCCCTCCACTTT. Translated: CASSSRGYSPLHF.

CDR3 sequence (DNA): TGTGCCAGCAGCGGGACCGGGACAGGGGCGTCCTACGAGCAGTACTTC. It is translated as CASSGTGTGASYEQYF. The rearrangement joins TRBV7-9 to TRBJ2-7, with 10 bases that match TRBD1. V was pared by 5 bases and J by 1 base, with 8 bases of the junction left unmatched. Germline loops: CDR1 SEHNR, CDR2 FQNEAQ (reference sequence). This CDR3 has 16 amino acids.

This clone was recorded once. This chain connects TRBV6-5 to TRBJ1-4, with no clear D. The V end was cut by 4 bases, the J end by 3 bases, with 12 bases between. Germline-derived CDR1 and CDR2 are MNHEY and SVGAGI. The CDR3 extends over 15 amino acids. CDR3 DNA: TGTGCCAGCAGTTTGGGGAGGGTTTCTAATGAAAAACTGTTTTTT. Translated: CASSLGRVSNEKLFF.

V is TRBV6-6 and J is TRBJ2-1; possibly TRBD2 for D (6 bases). V lost 5 bases to trimming and J lost 4 bases, with 18 bases between them. This CDR3 has 16 residues. Germline CDR1 and CDR2: MNHNY and SVGAGI (reference sequence). CDR3 DNA: TGTGCCAGCAGTGTCACCGGGACTGGTAGTTACAATGAGCAGTTCTTC. The encoded protein is CASSVTGTGSYNEQFF.

The rearrangement uses TRBV9 and TRBJ2-1, with 7 bases that match TRBD2. V gave up 0 bases and J gave up 5 bases; unmatched junction bases: 8. This CDR3 is 16 amino acids long. The germline CDR1 and CDR2 sequences are SGDLS and YYNGEE. The CDR3 spells CASSVAPGGTNNEQFF. The CDR3 coding sequence is TGTGCCAGCAGCGTAGCCCCTGGCGGGACTAACAATGAGCAGTTCTTC.

This sequence joins TRBV10-3 and TRBJ2-3, with D maybe TRBD2 (6 bases). V was trimmed by 5 bases and J by 4 bases, leaving 13 bases between them. Germline V lookup: CDR1 ENHRY, CDR2 SYGVKD. The CDR3 has 14 residues. CDR3 sequence (DNA): TGTGCCATCAGTCGGGACTCCCTCGCAGATACGCAGTATTTT. Its translation is CAISRDSLADTQYF.

The gene calls are TRBV2 and TRBJ2-7; D gene ambiguous. This CDR3 has 14 residues. The V end was cut by 0 bases, the J end by 4 bases, with 10 bases between. Per the germline V gene, CDR1 is SNHLY and CDR2 is FYNNEI. CDR3 loop: CASSEALPGYEQYF. In nucleotides, the CDR3 is TGTGCCAGCAGTGAAGCGCTTCCCGGGTACGAGCAGTACTTC.

The V call is TRBV30, the J call TRBJ1-1; TRBD1 agrees at 8 bases. The germline V gene has CDR1 GTSNPN and CDR2 SVGIG (reference sequence). CDR3 length equals 13 residues. V shed 3 bases, J shed 3 bases, and the junction held 3 bases outside the gene matches. CDR3 nucleotides: TGTGCCTGGAGGCAGGGGGCCTACACTGAAGCTTTCTTT. This sequence encodes CAWRQGAYTEAFF.

This chain links TRBV19 with TRBJ1-4, with D hard to call. Trimming left V 3 bases short and J 0 bases short, with 11 bases between. Germline V lookup: CDR1 LNHDA, CDR2 SQIVND (reference sequence). The CDR3 sequence is 16 residues long. The CDR3 loop reads CASSISPGATNEKLFF. CDR3 nucleotide sequence: TGTGCCAGTAGTATTAGTCCGGGAGCAACTAATGAAAAACTGTTTTTT.

The V and J genes are TRBV5-4 and TRBJ2-5; the D gene is possibly TRBD1 (6 bases). The germline V and J ends were trimmed by 2 bases and 3 bases, with 14 bases remaining between them. The CDR3 totals 15 residues. Looked up from germline, CDR1 is SGHNT and CDR2 is YYREEE (reference sequence). The CDR3 coding sequence is TGTGCCAGCAGCTTAATTACGGGACAAGAAGAGACCCAGTACTTC. Amino acids: CASSLITGQEETQYF.

This chain uses TRBV3-1 (or the pseudogene TRBV3-2) with TRBJ2-4; the D gene is possibly TRBD1 (6 bases). V shed 2 bases and J shed 3 bases, with 17 bases lying between them. Germline CDR1 LGHDT, CDR2 YNNKEL (reference sequence). The CDR3 extends over 17 amino acids. Here the CDR3 DNA reads TGTGCCAGCAGCCAAATCCATAGGGGGATCCTCAAAAACATTCAGTACTTC. As protein: CASSQIHRGILKNIQYF.

The chain uses TRBV9 and TRBJ2-7; D ambiguous. Trimming stripped 7 bases from V and 3 bases from J, with 8 bases between. The CDR3 length is 11 residues. Germline V gene data show CDR1 as SGDLS and CDR2 as YYNGEE. Written as DNA, the CDR3 is TGTGCCAGCCTTGCGGACTACGAGCAGTACTTC. It specifies CASLADYEQYF.

This chain links TRBV28 with TRBJ2-1; D is perhaps TRBD2 (7 bases). Trimming took 3 bases from V and 7 from J, leaving 16 bases between them. This CDR3 contains 15 residues. Germline V gene sequence: CDR1 MDHEN, CDR2 SYDVKM. The CDR3 region has the DNA TGTGCCAGCAGTTTTCCCCGAGGGGGGGGTAATGAGCAGTTCTTC. It codes for CASSFPRGGGNEQFF.

V usage is TRBV2 and J usage is TRBJ2-2; D is possibly TRBD1 (5 bases). V lost 6 bases to trimming and J lost 4 bases, with 9 bases between them. The CDR3 contains 13 residues. Germline loops: CDR1 SNHLY, CDR2 FYNNEI. The CDR3 sequence: CASSRQTTGELFF. The CDR3 nucleotides are TGTGCCAGCAGCCGACAGACCACCGGGGAGCTGTTTTTT.

This clone appeared once. The chain uses TRBV6-4 and TRBJ1-2, with D possibly being TRBD1 (5 bases). The CDR3 totals 13 residues. Germline loops: CDR1 MRHNA, CDR2 SNTAGT. Trimming stripped 8 bases from V and 12 bases from J, with 22 bases between. The CDR3 nucleotides are TGTGCCAGCCATTTATCCAGACAGCCGAGTGACACCTTC. Protein sequence: CASHLSRQPSDTF.

This rearrangement joins TRBV4-1 to TRBJ1-2; D is uncertain. CDR3 length: 14 amino acids. Trimming cost V 1 base and J 2 bases, with 8 bases left between them. In germline, CDR1 is MGHRA, CDR2 YSYEKL. The DNA for the CDR3 is TGCGCCAGCAGCCAAGCTCTACTGAACTATGGCTACACCTTC. Amino acids: CASSQALLNYGYTF.

The J gene is TRBJ2-7, the V gene TRBV9; perhaps TRBD2 as D (5 bases). The CDR3 extends over 13 amino acids. Germline CDR1 SGDLS, CDR2 YYNGEE. V was cut by 5 bases and J by 2 bases, with 11 bases left in between. CDR3 DNA: TGTGCCAGCAGTGTGGGAGAAGCCTACGAGCAGTACTTC. Translation gives CASSVGEAYEQYF.

This clone was seen only a few times. The gene calls are TRBV7-9 and TRBJ2-7; TRBD1 matches 7 bases. V lost 5 bases, J lost 4 bases, and 8 bases stayed unmatched. This CDR3 region has 14 residues. The germline V gene has CDR1 SEHNR and CDR2 FQNEAQ (reference sequence). The CDR3 DNA sequence: TGTGCCAGCAGCGCAGATGCAGGGGGTTACGAGCAGTACTTC. It codes for CASSADAGGYEQYF.

This chain uses TRBV18 with TRBJ2-3; the match to TRBD1 covers 7 bases. V trimming: 6 bases; J trimming: 3 bases; junction bases outside the gene matches: 9. The germline gives CDR1 KGHSH, CDR2 LQKENI. The CDR3 sequence is 15 residues long. The CDR3 loop is CASSEQGPGTDTQYF. The CDR3 bases are TGTGCCAGCTCGGAACAGGGGCCTGGGACAGATACGCAGTATTTT.

The chain is built from TRBV28 and TRBJ2-7; 9 bases fit TRBD2. This CDR3 has 14 amino acids. The trim removed 8 bases at V and 0 bases at J, leaving 5 bases unmatched. Germline V CDR1 and CDR2: MDHEN, SYDVKM. CDR3 in amino acids: CASVLAGRSYEQYF. For the CDR3, the DNA is TGTGCCAGCGTACTAGCGGGCCGCTCCTACGAGCAGTACTTC.